This entry is about one T cell receptor beta chain. This record comes from a study of blood T cell repertoires in COVID-19. Across the study: From the United States, Italy and Spain came samples of acute and convalescent COVID-19. Nucleic acid was either cDNA or gDNA, and it came from T cells, B-cell-depleted T cells, or PBMCs.

As processed by the authors: Amplification of reference gene primers provided the estimated nucleated cell counts. Generated by immunoSEQ multiplex PCR, the TCRdb table keeps only in-frame clones and is missing some. The DNA was the basis for D and trimming; V, J and clone size are from that table. In the table there are about 270,000 clones, roughly 86% of which are singletons. This CDR3 spans 14 amino acids. Per germline, CDR1 KGHSH and CDR2 LQKENI. V was pared by 3 bases and J by 11 bases, with 10 bases of the junction left unmatched. This sequence was found in a woman over 75 with COVID-19, enrolled during active disease. The chain joins TRBV18 to TRBJ1-1; 9 bases are a match to TRBD1. Sequenced material: peripheral blood. As DNA, the CDR3 is TGTGCCAGCTCACCTGGGACAGGGAATGTCGTGGCTTTCTTT. Translating gives CASSPGTGNVVAFF.